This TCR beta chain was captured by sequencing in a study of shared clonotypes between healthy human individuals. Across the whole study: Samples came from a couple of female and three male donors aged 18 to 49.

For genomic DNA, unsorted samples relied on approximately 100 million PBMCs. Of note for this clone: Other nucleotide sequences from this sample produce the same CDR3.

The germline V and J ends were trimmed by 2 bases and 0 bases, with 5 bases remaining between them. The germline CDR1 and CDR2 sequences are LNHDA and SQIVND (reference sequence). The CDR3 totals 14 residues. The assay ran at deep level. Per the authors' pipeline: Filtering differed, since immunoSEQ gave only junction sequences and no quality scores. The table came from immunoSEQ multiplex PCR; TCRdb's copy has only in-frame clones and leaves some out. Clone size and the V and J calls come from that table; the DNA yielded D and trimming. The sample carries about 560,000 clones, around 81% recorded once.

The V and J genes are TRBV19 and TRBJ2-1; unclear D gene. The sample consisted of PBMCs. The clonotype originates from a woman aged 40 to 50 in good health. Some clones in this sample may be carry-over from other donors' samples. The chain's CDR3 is CASSISSSYNEQFF. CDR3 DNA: TGTGCCAGTAGTATAAGCAGCTCCTACAATGAGCAGTTCTTC.